This TCR beta chain was recovered during a study of blood T cell repertoires in COVID-19. This CDR3 is built from 15 residues. Germline assignment: CDR1 SGHNT and CDR2 YYREEE (reference sequence). V dropped 4 bases and J dropped 3 bases, with 16 bases sitting between them. Clones were read by immunoSEQ multiplex PCR, and TCRdb kept only the in-frame ones, dropping some. The sample gives approximately 160,000 clones, more than 90% of which show up once; over 15% is in the top ten. The sequencing sample was made of peripheral blood. The source is a man between 60 and 70 years old with active or convalescent COVID-19. The J gene is TRBJ1-2, the V gene TRBV5-4; D perhaps matches TRBD1 (6 bases). The CDR3 DNA follows: TGTGCCAGCAGCGGCCTACTGGGGACATACTATGGCTACACCTTC. Translation gives CASSGLLGTYYGYTF.